The rows below give T cell receptor beta chains drawn from one sample of a study of T cells in Graves' hyperthyroidism and ophthalmopathy. TCRdb independently ran MiXCR on the multiplex PCR reads; one entry per CDR3 protein. The profile covers around 620,000 distinct CDR3 sequences, with roughly 16% appearing a single time and less than 4.5% taken by the ten largest. The material sequenced was blood. Source of these receptors: a woman younger than 45 with Graves' hyperthyroidism. Both conserved end residues are part of each CDR3. The D gene is left open where the match is weak. Clone size is shown for a subset of rows, as once, few, many or a class of expanded clone.

TRBV7-2	TRBJ2-7	few	.	TGTGCCAGCAGCTGGGACGGAGAAGGGTCTGTCGAGCAGTACTTC	CASSWDGEGSVEQYF
TRBV7-2	TRBJ2-2	many	.	TGTGCCAGCAGCTTAGGTGGGGGGCGCGGCGGGGAGCTGTTTTTT	CASSLGGGRGGELFF
TRBV30	TRBJ2-2	.	.	TGTGCCTGGAGTCCAGGGGACTTCTACACCGGGGAGCTGTTTTTT	CAWSPGDFYTGELFF
TRBV27	TRBJ2-5	many	.	TGTGCCAGCAGTTTACCAAATCAAGAGACCCAGTACTTC	CASSLPNQETQYF
TRBV4-1	TRBJ1-1	.	.	TGCGCCAGCAGCCTCTCGGTGGGGGACACTGAAGCTTTCTTT	CASSLSVGDTEAFF
TRBV5-6	TRBJ1-2	few	.	TGTGCCAGCAGCTTGGATTTCGGGAGGACAGCCCGAAGGGGCTACACCTTC	CASSLDFGRTARRGYTF
TRBV7-2	TRBJ2-5	.	.	TGTGCCAGCAGCTCCCGACATACTCTGTACCAAGAGACCCAGTACTTC	CASSSRHTLYQETQYF
TRBV28	TRBJ2-3	many	TRBD2	TGTGCCAGCATTCCTCCTAGCGGGAGGAAGGGGGATACGCAGTATTTT	CASIPPSGRKGDTQYF
TRBV5-1	TRBJ2-1	few	.	TGCGCCAGCAGCTTCGGGGCAAACTTGGACAATGAGCAGTTCTTC	CASSFGANLDNEQFF
TRBV19	TRBJ1-1	.	TRBD1	TGTGCCAGTAGGGGACAGGAAGGGACTGAAGCTTTCTTT	CASRGQEGTEAFF
TRBV12-3/TRBV12-4	TRBJ1-2	many	.	TGTGCCAGCAGTTTTGTCGGCTATGGCTACACCTTC	CASSFVGYGYTF
TRBV11-2	TRBJ2-1	many	.	TGTGCCAGCAGCTTAGCGCCAGCAATGGGGAATGAGCAGTTCTTC	CASSLAPAMGNEQFF
TRBV7-9	TRBJ2-7	few	TRBD1	TGTGCCAGCAGCACTATACAGGGGGCGAAATACGAGCAGTACTTC	CASSTIQGAKYEQYF
TRBV20-1	TRBJ2-2	few	.	TGCAGTGCCGAGATAGGGAGATCCGGGGAGCTGTTTTTT	CSAEIGRSGELFF
TRBV11-2	TRBJ2-1	many	.	TGTGCCAGCAGCTCCGACTCGGGACTCTACAATGAGCAGTTCTTC	CASSSDSGLYNEQFF
TRBV11-3	TRBJ1-1	few	.	TGTGCCAGCAGCTACACCGATGAAGCTTTCTTT	CASSYTDEAFF
TRBV6-1	TRBJ2-5	many	.	TGTGCCAGCCGTGCTAGCGTACACCAAGAGACCCAGTACTTC	CASRASVHQETQYF
TRBV7-2	TRBJ1-5	many	TRBD1	TGTGCCAGCAGCCCACGGACAGGGCAGCCCCAGCATTTT	CASSPRTGQPQHF
TRBV20-1	TRBJ2-5	many	.	TGCAGTGCTAGAGTTCCGACTACCCAAGAGACCCAGTACTTC	CSARVPTTQETQYF
TRBV7-2	TRBJ2-2	few	.	TGTGCCAGCAACAAACTAGAGAACACCGGGGAGCTGTTTTTT	CASNKLENTGELFF
TRBV7-2	TRBJ2-6	few	.	TGTGCCAGCAGCACCCAATCCTCTGGGGCCAACGTCCTGACTTTC	CASSTQSSGANVLTF
TRBV6-1	TRBJ2-1	many	TRBD2	TGTGCCAGCAGTGAAGCCCTTCGACTAGCGGGAGGGCGGGGGAATGAGCAGTTCTTC	CASSEALRLAGGRGNEQFF
TRBV20-1	TRBJ1-5	few	.	TGCAGTGCACCTTACGACAGGTATAGTGATCAGCCCCAGCATTTT	CSAPYDRYSDQPQHF
TRBV2	TRBJ1-5	many	.	TGTGCCAGCAGTGAGCTGGAACCCTCCACCCAGCCCCAGCATTTT	CASSELEPSTQPQHF
TRBV20-1	TRBJ2-3	few	.	TGCAGTCCTCTGGTGGGGACAGATACGCAGTATTTT	CSPLVGTDTQYF
TRBV25-1	TRBJ1-1	.	.	TGTGCCAGCATGGTAAGCGGGATGAACACTGAAGCTTTCTTT	CASMVSGMNTEAFF
TRBV2	TRBJ2-1	many	.	TGTGCCAGCAGTGAGAGGACTGATCTCGGGCAGTTCTTC	CASSERTDLGQFF
TRBV12-3/TRBV12-4	TRBJ2-5	many	TRBD1	TGTGCCAGCAGTGTGGGACAGGGGGCGGGAGAGACCCAGTACTTC	CASSVGQGAGETQYF